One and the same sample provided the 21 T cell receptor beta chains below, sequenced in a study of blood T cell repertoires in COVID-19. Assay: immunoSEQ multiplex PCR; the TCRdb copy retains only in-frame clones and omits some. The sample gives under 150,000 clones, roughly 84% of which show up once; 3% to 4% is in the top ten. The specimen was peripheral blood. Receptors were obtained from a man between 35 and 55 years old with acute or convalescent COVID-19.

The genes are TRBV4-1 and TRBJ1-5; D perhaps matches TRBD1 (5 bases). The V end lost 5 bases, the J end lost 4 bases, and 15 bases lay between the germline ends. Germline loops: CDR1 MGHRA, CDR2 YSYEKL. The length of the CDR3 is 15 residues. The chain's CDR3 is CASSSSGGGNQPQHF. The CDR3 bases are TGCGCCAGCAGCTCAAGCGGGGGGGGGAATCAGCCCCAGCATTTT.

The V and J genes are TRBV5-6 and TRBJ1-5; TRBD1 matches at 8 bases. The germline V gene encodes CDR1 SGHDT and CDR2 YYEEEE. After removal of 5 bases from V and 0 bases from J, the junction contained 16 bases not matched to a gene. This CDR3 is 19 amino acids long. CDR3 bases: TGTGCCAGCAGATTTACACCGGGACAGGAGTCTTATAGCAATCAGCCCCAGCATTTT. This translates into CASRFTPGQESYSNQPQHF.

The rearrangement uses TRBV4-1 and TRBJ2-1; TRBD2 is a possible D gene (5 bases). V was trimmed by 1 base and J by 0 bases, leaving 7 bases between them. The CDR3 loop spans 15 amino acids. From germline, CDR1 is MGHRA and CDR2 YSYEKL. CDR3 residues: CASSQVGSSYNEQFF. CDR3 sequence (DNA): TGCGCCAGCAGCCAAGTGGGGAGCTCCTACAATGAGCAGTTCTTC.

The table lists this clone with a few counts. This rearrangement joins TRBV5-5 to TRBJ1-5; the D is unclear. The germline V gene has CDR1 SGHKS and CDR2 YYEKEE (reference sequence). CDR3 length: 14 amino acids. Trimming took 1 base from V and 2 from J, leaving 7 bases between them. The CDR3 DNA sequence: TGTGCCAGCAGCTTGACGGGAGGCAATCAGCCCCAGCATTTT. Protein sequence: CASSLTGGNQPQHF. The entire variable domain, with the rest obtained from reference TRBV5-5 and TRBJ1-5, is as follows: DAGVTQSPTHLIKTRGQQVTLRCSPISGHKSVSWYQQVLGQGPQFIFQYYEKEERGRGNFPDRFSARQFPNYSSELNVNALLLGDSALYLCASSLTGGNQPQHFGDGTRLSIL.

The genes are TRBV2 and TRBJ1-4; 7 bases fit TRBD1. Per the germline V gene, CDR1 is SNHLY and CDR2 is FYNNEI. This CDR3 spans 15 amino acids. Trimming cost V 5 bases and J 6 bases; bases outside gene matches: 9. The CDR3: CASSPQTGLYEKLFF. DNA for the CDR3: TGTGCCAGCAGTCCACAGACAGGGCTATATGAAAAACTGTTTTTT.

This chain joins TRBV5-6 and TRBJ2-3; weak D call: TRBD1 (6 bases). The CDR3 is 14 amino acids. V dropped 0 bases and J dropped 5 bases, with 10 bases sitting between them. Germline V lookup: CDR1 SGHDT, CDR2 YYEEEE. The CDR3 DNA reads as TGTGCCAGCAGCTTGGTTGGGGGCGAAGATACGCAGTATTTT. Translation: CASSLVGGEDTQYF.

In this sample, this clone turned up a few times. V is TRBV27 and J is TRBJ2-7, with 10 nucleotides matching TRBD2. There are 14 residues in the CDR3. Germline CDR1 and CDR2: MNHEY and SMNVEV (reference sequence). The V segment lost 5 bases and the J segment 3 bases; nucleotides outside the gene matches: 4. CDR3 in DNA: TGTGCCAGCAGTCTGCGGACTAGCGGCTACGAGCAGTACTTC. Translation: CASSLRTSGYEQYF.

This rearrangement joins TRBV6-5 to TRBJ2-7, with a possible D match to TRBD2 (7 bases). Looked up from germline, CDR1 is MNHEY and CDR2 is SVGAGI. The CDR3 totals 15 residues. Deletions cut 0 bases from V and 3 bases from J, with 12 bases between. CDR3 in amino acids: CASSYSGGGLYEQYF. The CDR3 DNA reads TGTGCCAGCAGTTACTCGGGCGGGGGCCTCTACGAGCAGTACTTC.

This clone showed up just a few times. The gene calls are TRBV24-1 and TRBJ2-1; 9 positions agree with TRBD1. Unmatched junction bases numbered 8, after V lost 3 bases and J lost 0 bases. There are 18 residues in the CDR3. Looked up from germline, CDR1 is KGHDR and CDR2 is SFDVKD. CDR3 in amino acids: CATSDGWGTGSSYNEQFF. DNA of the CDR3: TGTGCCACCAGTGATGGTTGGGGGACAGGGAGCTCCTACAATGAGCAGTTCTTC.

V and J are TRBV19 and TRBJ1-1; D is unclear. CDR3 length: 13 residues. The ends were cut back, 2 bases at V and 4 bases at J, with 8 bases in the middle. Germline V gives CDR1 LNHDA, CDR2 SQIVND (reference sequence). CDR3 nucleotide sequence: TGTGCCAGTAGTATAACAGAATTCACTGAAGCTTTCTTT. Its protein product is CASSITEFTEAFF.

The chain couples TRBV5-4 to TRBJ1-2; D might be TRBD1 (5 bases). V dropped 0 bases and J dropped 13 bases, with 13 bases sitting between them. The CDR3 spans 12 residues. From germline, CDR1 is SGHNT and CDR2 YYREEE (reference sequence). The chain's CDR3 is CASSLAGGDSTF. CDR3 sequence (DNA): TGTGCCAGCAGCTTGGCGGGGGGGGATTCCACCTTC.

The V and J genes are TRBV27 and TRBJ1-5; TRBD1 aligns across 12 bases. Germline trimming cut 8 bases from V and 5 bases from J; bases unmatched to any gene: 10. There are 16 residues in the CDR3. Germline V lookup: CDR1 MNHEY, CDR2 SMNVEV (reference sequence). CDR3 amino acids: CASLTRDRGQDQPQHF. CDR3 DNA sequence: TGTGCCAGCCTAACCCGGGACAGGGGGCAGGATCAGCCCCAGCATTTT.

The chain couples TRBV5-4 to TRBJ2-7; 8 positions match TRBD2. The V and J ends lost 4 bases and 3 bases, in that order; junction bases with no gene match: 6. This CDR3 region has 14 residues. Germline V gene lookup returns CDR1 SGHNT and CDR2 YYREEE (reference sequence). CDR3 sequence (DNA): TGTGCCAGCAGCCCGGGACTAGGAAGCTACGAGCAGTACTTC. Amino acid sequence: CASSPGLGSYEQYF.

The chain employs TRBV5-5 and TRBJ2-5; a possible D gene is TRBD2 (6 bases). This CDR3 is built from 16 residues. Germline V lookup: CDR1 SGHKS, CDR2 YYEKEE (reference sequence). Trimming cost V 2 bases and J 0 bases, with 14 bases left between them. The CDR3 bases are TGTGCCAGCAGCTTCCGACTAGATTGGTACCAAGAGACCCAGTACTTC. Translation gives CASSFRLDWYQETQYF.

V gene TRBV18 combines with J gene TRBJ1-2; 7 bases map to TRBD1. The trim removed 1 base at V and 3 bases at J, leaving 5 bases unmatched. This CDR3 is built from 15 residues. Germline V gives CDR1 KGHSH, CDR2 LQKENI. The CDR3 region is CASSPLKGGDYGYTF. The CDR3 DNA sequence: TGTGCCAGCTCACCACTGAAAGGGGGCGACTATGGCTACACCTTC.

The CDR3 sequence is CASSFTGGGGYTF. The DNA of the CDR3 is TGTGCCAGCAGTTTCACAGGGGGTGGAGGCTACACCTTC. The V gene is TRBV27, the J gene TRBJ1-2, with 8 bases fitting TRBD1. Germline CDR1 is MNHEY and CDR2 is SMNVEV (reference sequence). V lost 3 bases and J lost 8; bases outside the gene matches: 5. CDR3 size: 13 residues.

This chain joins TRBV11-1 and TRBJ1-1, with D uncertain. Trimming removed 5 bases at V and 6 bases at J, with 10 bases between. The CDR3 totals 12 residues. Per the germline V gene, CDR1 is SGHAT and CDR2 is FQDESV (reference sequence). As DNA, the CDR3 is TGTGCCAGCAGCCCACCTAGTTCTGAAGCTTTCTTT. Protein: CASSPPSSEAFF.

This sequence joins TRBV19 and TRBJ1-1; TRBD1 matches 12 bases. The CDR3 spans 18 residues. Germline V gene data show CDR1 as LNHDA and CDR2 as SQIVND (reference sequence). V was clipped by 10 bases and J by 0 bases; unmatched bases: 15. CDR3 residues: CATGDRGRSGDMNTEAFF. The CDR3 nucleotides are TGTGCCACTGGGGACAGGGGGCGTTCGGGGGACATGAACACTGAAGCTTTCTTT. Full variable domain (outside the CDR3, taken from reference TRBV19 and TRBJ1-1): DGGITQSPKYLFRKEGQNVTLSCEQNLNHDAMYWYRQDPGQGLRLIYYSQIVNDFQKGDIAEGYSVSREKKESFPLTVTSAQKNPTAFYLCATGDRGRSGDMNTEAFFGQGTRLTVV.

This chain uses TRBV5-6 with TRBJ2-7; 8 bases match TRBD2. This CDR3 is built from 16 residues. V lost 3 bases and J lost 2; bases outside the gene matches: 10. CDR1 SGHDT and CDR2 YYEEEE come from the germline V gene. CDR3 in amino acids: CASSSLSGGPTYEQYF. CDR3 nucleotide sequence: TGTGCCAGCAGCTCATTGAGCGGGGGCCCTACCTACGAGCAGTACTTC.

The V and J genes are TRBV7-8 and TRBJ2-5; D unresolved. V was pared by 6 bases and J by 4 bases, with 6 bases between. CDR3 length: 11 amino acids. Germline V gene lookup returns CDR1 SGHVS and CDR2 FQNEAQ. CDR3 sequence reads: CASSPSETQYF. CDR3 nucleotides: TGTGCCAGCAGTCCGTCAGAGACCCAGTACTTC.

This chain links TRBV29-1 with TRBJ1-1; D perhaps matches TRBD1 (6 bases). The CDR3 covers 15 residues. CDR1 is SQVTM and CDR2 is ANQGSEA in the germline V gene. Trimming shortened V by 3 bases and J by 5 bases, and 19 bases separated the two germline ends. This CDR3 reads CSVDGQFRGITEAFF. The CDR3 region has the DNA TGCAGCGTTGACGGCCAATTCAGGGGTATTACTGAAGCTTTCTTT.